These 5 T cell receptor beta chains were sequenced from one sample in a study of technical replicates of blood from a handful of donors. Sequenced by immunoSEQ multiplex PCR; TCRdb stores in-frame clones only, minus some. Here the sample spans tens of thousands of clones, 80% to 95% being singletons. Sample: PBMCs. Receptors originate from a human donor in good health. Some clones in this sample may be carry-over from other donors' samples.

This chain uses TRBV30 with TRBJ2-2, with TRBD1 as a possible D gene (5 bases). Deletions cut 1 base from V and 1 base from J, with 10 bases between. The CDR3 runs to 15 residues. The germline V gene has CDR1 GTSNPN and CDR2 SVGIG (reference sequence). The DNA for the CDR3 is TGTGCCTGGAGTGCCGGACACTGGAACACCGGGGAGCTGTTTTTT. This encodes CAWSAGHWNTGELFF.

This clone showed up just once. V usage is TRBV12-5 and J usage is TRBJ2-7, with D unclear. The germline gives CDR1 LGHNT, CDR2 FRNRAP. Between the trimmed V and J ends, which lost 0 bases and 0 bases, there was a span of 6 bases. CDR3 size: 14 residues. CDR3 residues: CASGLVVSSYEQYF. The CDR3 DNA sequence: TGTGCTAGTGGTTTGGTTGTGAGCTCCTACGAGCAGTACTTC. Filled out from reference TRBV12-5 and TRBJ2-7, the complete variable domain reads DARVTQTPRHKVTEMGQEVTMRCQPILGHNTVFWYRQTMMQGLELLAYFRNRAPLDDSGMPKDRFSAEMPDATLATLKIQPSEPRDSAVYFCASGLVVSSYEQYFGPGTRLTVT.

The rearrangement links TRBV18 to TRBJ2-3; 7 bases fit TRBD2. The CDR3 is 13 residues long. CDR1 and CDR2 from the germline V gene are KGHSH and LQKENI. The J segment lost 6 bases and the V segment lost 0 bases, leaving 0 bases of the junction unmatched. CDR3 bases: TGTGCCAGCTCACCACCGGGAGGGGATACGCAGTATTTT. Protein: CASSPPGGDTQYF.

This chain connects TRBV7-8 to TRBJ2-7; D is ambiguous. CDR3 length: 14 residues. V shed 2 bases and J shed 5 bases, with 13 bases lying between them. Per germline, CDR1 SGHVS and CDR2 FQNEAQ. CDR3 in DNA: TGTGCCAGCAGCTTACATGGTAGTCCCCACGAGCAGTACTTC. This encodes CASSLHGSPHEQYF.

The rearrangement links TRBV7-2 to TRBJ2-3; no firm D call. Germline CDR1 reads SGHTA; CDR2 reads FQGNSA. There are 13 residues in the CDR3. V gave up 4 bases and J gave up 1 base, with 6 bases separating them. CDR3 sequence (DNA): TGTGCCAGCAGCTCCGAGCGCACAGATACGCAGTATTTT. Translating gives CASSSERTDTQYF. The full variable domain, completed using reference TRBV7-2 and TRBJ2-3, is GAGVSQSPSNKVTEKGKDVELRCDPISGHTALYWYRQSLGQGLEFLIYFQGNSAPDKSGLPSDRFSAERTGGSVSTLTIQRTQQEDSAVYLCASSSERTDTQYFGPGTRLTVL.